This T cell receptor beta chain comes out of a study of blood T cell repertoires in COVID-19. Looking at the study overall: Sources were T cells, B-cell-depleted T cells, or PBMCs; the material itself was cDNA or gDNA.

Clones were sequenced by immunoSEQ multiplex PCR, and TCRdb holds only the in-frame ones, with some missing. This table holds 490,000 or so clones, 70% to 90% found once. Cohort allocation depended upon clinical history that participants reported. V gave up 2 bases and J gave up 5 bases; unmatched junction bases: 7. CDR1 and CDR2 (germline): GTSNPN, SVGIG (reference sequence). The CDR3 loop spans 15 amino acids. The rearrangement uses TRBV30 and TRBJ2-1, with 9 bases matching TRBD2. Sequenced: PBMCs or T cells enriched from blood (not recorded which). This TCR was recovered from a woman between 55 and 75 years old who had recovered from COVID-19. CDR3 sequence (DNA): TGTGCCTGGAGTAGGTTGGTAGCGGGGGACAATGAGCAGTTCTTC. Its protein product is CAWSRLVAGDNEQFF.